Listed here are 2 T cell receptor beta chains from one sample, sequenced in a study of Graves' ophthalmopathy and Graves' hyperthyroidism. Amplification of the TCR beta CDR3 regions used RNA transcripts (as template). HTBI primers served in a first-round RT-PCR, which a second-round multiplex PCR followed. TCRdb used MiXCR to reprocess the multiplex PCR reads, holding one entry per CDR3 protein. The sample lists roughly 350,000 distinct CDR3 sequences; approximately 17% were seen once. The sample was peripheral blood. All receptors come from an adult woman with stable Graves' hyperthyroidism.

V is TRBV15 and J is TRBJ1-1; TRBD1 aligns across 10 bases. V lost 4 bases and J lost 7; bases outside the gene matches: 12. Looked up from germline, CDR1 is LNHNV and CDR2 is YYDKDF (reference sequence). This CDR3 comprises 16 residues. CDR3 sequence (DNA): TGTGCCACCAGCACCGCTAACGACAGGGGGCTTGGTGAAGCTTTCTTT. Protein sequence: CATSTANDRGLGEAFF.

This clonotype has at least ten counts. V gene TRBV3-1 combines with J gene TRBJ1-1; possible D gene TRBD1, 5 bases. V was cut by 7 bases and J by 1 base, with 10 bases left in between. Germline lookup yields CDR1 LGHDT and CDR2 YNNKEL (reference sequence). The CDR3 consists of 13 residues. This CDR3 is CASKRGRNTEAFF. CDR3 in DNA: TGTGCCAGCAAGAGGGGACGGAACACTGAAGCTTTCTTT. Based on the CDR3 plus reference TRBV3-1 and TRBJ1-1, the full variable domain is DTAVSQTPKYLVTQMGNDKSIKCEQNLGHDTMYWYKQDSKKFLKIMFSYNNKELIINETVPNRFSPKSPDKAHLNLHINSLELGDSAVYFCASKRGRNTEAFFGQGTRLTVV.